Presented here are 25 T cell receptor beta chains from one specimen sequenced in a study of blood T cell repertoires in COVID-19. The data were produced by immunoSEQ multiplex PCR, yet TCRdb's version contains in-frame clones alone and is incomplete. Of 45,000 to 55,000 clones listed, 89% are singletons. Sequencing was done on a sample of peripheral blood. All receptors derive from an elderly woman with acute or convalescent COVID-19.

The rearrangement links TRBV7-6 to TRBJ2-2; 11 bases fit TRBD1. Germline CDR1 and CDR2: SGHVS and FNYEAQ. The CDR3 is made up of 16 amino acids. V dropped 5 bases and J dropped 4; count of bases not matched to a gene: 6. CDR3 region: CASSTPGTGGTGELFF. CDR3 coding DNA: TGTGCCAGCAGCACCCCCGGGACAGGGGGCACCGGGGAGCTGTTTTTT.

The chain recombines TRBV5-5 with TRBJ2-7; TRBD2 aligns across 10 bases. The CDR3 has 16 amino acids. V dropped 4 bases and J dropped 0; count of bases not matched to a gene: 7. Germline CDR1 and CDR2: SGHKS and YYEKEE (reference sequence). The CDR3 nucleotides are TGTGCCAGCAGCCAGTCACTAGCGGGGAGCTCCTACGAGCAGTACGTC. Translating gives CASSQSLAGSSYEQYV.

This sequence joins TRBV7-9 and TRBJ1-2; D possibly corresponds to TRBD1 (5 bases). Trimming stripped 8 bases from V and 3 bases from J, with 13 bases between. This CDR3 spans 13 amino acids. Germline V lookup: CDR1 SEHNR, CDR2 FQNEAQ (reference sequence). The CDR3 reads CASGGETDYGYTF. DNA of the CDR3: TGTGCCAGCGGAGGGGAGACGGACTATGGCTACACCTTC.

The CDR3 sequence is CASSSRGGLQGYTF. Written as DNA, the CDR3 is TGCGCCAGCAGCTCGAGGGGGGGGCTGCAAGGCTACACCTTC. This chain joins TRBV5-1 and TRBJ1-2; tentative D call: TRBD1 (6 bases). V lost 3 bases to trimming and J lost 8 bases, with 17 bases between them. CDR1 and CDR2 from the germline V gene are SGHRS and YFSETQ. This CDR3 comprises 14 residues.

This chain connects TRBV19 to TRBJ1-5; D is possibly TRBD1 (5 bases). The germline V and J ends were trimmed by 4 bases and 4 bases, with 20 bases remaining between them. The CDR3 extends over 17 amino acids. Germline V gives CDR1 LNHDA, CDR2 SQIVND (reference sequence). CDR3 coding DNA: TGTGCCAGTAGTAGGTCCCAGGGTGGATTGTGGAATCAGCCCCAGCATTTT. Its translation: CASSRSQGGLWNQPQHF.

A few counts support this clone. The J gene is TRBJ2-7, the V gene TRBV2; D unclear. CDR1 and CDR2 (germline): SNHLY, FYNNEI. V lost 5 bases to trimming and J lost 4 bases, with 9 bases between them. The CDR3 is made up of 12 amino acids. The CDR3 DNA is TGTGCCAGCAGTCCAACTATTTACGAGCAGTACGTC. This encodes CASSPTIYEQYV.

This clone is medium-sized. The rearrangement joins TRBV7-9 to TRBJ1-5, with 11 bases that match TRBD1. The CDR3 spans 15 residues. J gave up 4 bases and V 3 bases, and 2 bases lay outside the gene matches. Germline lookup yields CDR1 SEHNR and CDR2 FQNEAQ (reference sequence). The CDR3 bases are TGTGCCAGCAGCTTGGGACAGGGGGAGAATCAGCCCCAGCATTTT. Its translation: CASSLGQGENQPQHF.

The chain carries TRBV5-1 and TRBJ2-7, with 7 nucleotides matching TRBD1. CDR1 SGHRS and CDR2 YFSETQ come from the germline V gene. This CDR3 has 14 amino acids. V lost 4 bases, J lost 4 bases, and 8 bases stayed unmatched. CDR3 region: CASSPGTEGYEQYF. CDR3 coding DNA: TGCGCCAGCAGCCCCGGGACAGAAGGATACGAGCAGTACTTC.

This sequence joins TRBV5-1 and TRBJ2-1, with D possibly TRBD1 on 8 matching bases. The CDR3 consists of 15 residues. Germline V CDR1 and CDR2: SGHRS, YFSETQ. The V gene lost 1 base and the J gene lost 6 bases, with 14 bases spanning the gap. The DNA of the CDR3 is TGCGCCAGCAGCTTGCGACAGGGGACTATCAATGAGCAGTTCTTC. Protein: CASSLRQGTINEQFF.

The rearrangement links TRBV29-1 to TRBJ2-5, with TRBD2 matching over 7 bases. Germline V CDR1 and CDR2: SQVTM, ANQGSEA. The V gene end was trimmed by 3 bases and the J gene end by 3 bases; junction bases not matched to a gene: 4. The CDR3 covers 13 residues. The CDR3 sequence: CSVEGGSEETQYF. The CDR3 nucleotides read TGCAGCGTTGAGGGAGGGAGTGAAGAGACCCAGTACTTC.

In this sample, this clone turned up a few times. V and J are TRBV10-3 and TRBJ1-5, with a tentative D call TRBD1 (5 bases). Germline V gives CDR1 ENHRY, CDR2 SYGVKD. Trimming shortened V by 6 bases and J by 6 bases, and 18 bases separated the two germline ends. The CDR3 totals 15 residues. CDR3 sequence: CAISDKGDGSQPQHF. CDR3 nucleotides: TGTGCCATCAGCGACAAAGGGGACGGGAGTCAGCCCCAGCATTTT.

CDR3 bases: TGTGCCAGCAGTGACGCTCGGGGACTAGATGGGGAGGAGACCCAGTACTTC. Its protein is CASSDARGLDGEETQYF. The V and J genes are TRBV2 and TRBJ2-5; TRBD2 aligns across 8 bases. The CDR3 is 17 residues long. Trimming cost V 3 bases and J 5 bases; bases outside gene matches: 14. Looked up from germline, CDR1 is SNHLY and CDR2 is FYNNEI.

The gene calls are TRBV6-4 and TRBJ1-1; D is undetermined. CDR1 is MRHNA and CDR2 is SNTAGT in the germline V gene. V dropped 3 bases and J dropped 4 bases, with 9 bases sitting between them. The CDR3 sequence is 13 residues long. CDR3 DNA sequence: TGTGCCAGCAGTGAGGAGGCGGGCACTGAAGCTTTCTTT. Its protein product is CASSEEAGTEAFF.

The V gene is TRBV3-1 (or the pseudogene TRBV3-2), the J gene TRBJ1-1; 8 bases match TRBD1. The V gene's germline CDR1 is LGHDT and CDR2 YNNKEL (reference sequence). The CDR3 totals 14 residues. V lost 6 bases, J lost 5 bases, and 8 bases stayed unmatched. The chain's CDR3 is CASRPQGARTEAFF. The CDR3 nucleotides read TGTGCCAGCAGGCCTCAGGGGGCGCGGACTGAAGCTTTCTTT.

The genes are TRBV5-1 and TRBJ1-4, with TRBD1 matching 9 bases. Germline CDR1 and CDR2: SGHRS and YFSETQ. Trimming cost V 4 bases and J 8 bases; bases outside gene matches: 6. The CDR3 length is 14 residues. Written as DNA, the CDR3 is TGCGCCAGCAGCGACCGACAGGGGGGAGAAAAACTGTTTTTT. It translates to CASSDRQGGEKLFF.

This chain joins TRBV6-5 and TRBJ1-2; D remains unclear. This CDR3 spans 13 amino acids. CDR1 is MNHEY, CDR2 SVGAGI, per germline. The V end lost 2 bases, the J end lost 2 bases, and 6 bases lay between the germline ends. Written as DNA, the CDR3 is TGTGCCAGCAGTTACGGCAGGAACTATGGCTACACCTTC. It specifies CASSYGRNYGYTF.

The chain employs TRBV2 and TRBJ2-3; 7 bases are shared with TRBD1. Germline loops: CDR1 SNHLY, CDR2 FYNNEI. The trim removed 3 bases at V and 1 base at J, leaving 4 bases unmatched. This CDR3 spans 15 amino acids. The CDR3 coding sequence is TGTGCCAGCAGTGATTCCGGGACAGGCACAGATACGCAGTATTTT. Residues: CASSDSGTGTDTQYF.

CDR3 sequence: CASSPDPRSYEQYV. The CDR3 DNA is TGCGCCAGCAGCCCTGACCCTAGATCCTACGAGCAGTACGTC. The J gene is TRBJ2-7, the V gene TRBV5-1, with no clear D. The CDR3 runs to 14 residues. Germline V lookup: CDR1 SGHRS, CDR2 YFSETQ. The V and J ends lost 4 bases and 1 base respectively, with 12 bases between them.

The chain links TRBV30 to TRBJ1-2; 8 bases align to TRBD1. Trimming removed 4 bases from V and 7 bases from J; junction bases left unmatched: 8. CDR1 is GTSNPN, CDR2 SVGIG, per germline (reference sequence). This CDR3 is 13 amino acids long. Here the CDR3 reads CAWKGSGGRGYTF. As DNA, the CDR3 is TGTGCCTGGAAGGGGTCAGGGGGCCGTGGCTACACCTTC.

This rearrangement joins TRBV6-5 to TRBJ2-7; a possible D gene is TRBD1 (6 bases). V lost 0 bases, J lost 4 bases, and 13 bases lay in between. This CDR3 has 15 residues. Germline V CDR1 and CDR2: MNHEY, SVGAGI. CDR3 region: CASSYSGAGTYEQYF. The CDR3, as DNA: TGTGCCAGCAGTTACTCGGGGGCAGGCACTTACGAGCAGTACTTC.

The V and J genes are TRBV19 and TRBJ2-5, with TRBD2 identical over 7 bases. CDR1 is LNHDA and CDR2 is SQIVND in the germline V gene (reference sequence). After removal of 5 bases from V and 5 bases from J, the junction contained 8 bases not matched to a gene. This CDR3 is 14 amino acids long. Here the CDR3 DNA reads TGTGCCAGTAGTCGAACTAGCGCTACGGAGACCCAGTACTTC. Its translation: CASSRTSATETQYF.

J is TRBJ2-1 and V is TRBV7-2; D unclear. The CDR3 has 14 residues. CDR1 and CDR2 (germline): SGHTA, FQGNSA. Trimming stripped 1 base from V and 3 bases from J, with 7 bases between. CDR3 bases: TGTGCCAGCAGCTTAGGTGGCAGCTACAATGAGCAGTTCTTC. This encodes CASSLGGSYNEQFF. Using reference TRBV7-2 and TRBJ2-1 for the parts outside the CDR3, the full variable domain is GAGVSQSPSNKVTEKGKDVELRCDPISGHTALYWYRQSLGQGLEFLIYFQGNSAPDKSGLPSDRFSAERTGGSVSTLTIQRTQQEDSAVYLCASSLGGSYNEQFFGPGTRLTVL.

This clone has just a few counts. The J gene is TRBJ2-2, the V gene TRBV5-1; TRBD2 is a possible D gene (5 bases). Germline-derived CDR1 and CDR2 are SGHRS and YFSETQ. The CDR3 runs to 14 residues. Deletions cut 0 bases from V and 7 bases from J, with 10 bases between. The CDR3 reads CASSLVQRSGELFF. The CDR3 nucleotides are TGCGCCAGCAGCTTGGTTCAGCGGAGCGGGGAGCTGTTTTTT.

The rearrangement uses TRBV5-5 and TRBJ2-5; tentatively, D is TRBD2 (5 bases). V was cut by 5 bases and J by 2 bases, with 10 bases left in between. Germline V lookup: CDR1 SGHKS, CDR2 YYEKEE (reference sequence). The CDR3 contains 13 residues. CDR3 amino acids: CASRSGIQETQYF. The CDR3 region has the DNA TGTGCCAGCAGATCCGGGATACAAGAGACCCAGTACTTC.

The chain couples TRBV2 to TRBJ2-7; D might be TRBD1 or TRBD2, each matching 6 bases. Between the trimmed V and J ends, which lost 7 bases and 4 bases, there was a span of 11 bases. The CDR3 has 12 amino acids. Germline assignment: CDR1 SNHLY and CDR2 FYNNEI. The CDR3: CASNEGGYEQYV. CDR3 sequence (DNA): TGTGCCAGCAATGAGGGGGGTTACGAGCAGTACGTC.